The 25 T cell receptor beta chains below were found in one sample sequenced in a study of neurological immune-mediated disorders. TCRdb passed the 5' RACE reads through MiXCR, listing each CDR3 protein once. This table has about 50,000 distinct CDR3 sequences, around 10% appearing once. Sequencing was performed on PBMCs. These receptors originate from a man aged 70-80 years with HTLV-1-associated myelopathy (HAM/TSP).

This clonotype came up many times. This chain links TRBV12-3 or TRBV12-4 with TRBJ2-1, with 11 positions matching TRBD1. J was trimmed by 3 bases and V by 6 bases; bases with no gene match: 7. This CDR3 contains 16 residues. This chain's CDR3 is CASRPTGTGGYNEQFF. CDR3 nucleotide sequence: TGTGCCAGCAGGCCCACCGGGACAGGGGGCTACAATGAGCAGTTCTTC.

This clonotype showed up many times. This rearrangement joins TRBV6-2 or TRBV6-3 to TRBJ2-2; D unresolved. The V gene's germline CDR1 is MNHEY and CDR2 SVGEGT. V was trimmed by 0 bases and J by 5 bases, leaving 10 bases between them. The CDR3 runs 15 residues. CDR3 bases: TGTGCCAGCAGTTACTCGACAAGGGCGACCGGGGAGCTGTTTTTT. It translates to CASSYSTRATGELFF.

This clonotype appeared many times. The chain couples TRBV12-3 or TRBV12-4 to TRBJ2-5; 7 nucleotides align to TRBD1. The CDR3 sequence is 13 residues long. Trimming at V came to 6 bases and at J to 2 bases, leaving 3 bases not matched to a gene. This CDR3 reads CASSRDRQETQYF. The CDR3 DNA is TGTGCCAGCAGCAGGGACAGACAAGAGACCCAGTACTTC.

This clonotype was picked up one time. A much more abundant neighbour one base away suggests this may be a read error. The rearrangement joins TRBV5-1 to TRBJ1-2; D gene unclear. The germline CDR1 and CDR2 sequences are SGHRS and YFSETQ. This CDR3 has 11 residues. V lost 4 bases and J lost 8, with 9 bases in between. For the CDR3, the DNA is TGCGCCAGCAGCCCAGTGGGGGGCTACACCTTC. Residues: CASSPVGGYTF.

V is TRBV25-1 and J is TRBJ2-5; 10 nucleotides line up with TRBD1. This CDR3 is 17 amino acids long. With 4 bases clipped from V and 5 bases from J, the junction kept 13 bases outside the gene matches. Germline values: CDR1 MGHDK, CDR2 SYGVNS. The CDR3 DNA is TGTGCCAGCAGTGCTCGGTTCCCGGGACAGGGGTGGGAGACCCAGTACTTC. It codes for CASSARFPGQGWETQYF.

The rearrangement uses TRBV15 and TRBJ2-3; 12 positions match TRBD2. Losses at the gene ends were 5 bases for V and 5 bases for J; bases not matched to a gene: 8. Germline V lookup: CDR1 LNHNV, CDR2 YYDKDF (reference sequence). This CDR3 comprises 16 residues. In DNA, the CDR3 is TGTGCCACCAGCGGAAGACTAGCGGGAGTGGGAGATACGCAGTATTTT. This sequence encodes CATSGRLAGVGDTQYF. Combining the CDR3 with reference TRBV15 and TRBJ2-3 gives the whole variable domain DAMVIQNPRYQVTQFGKPVTLSCSQTLNHNVMYWYQQKSSQAPKLLFHYYDKDFNNEADTPDNFQSRRPNTSFCFLDIRSPGLGDTAMYLCATSGRLAGVGDTQYFGPGTRLTVL.

This clonotype was recorded many times. The V call is TRBV28, the J call TRBJ1-2; TRBD1 might be the D (5 bases). CDR1 is MDHEN and CDR2 is SYDVKM in the germline V gene. This CDR3 contains 12 residues. The DNA of the CDR3 is TGTGCTACACAAGGGGTGGGGGAAGGCTACACCTTC. Amino acid sequence: CATQGVGEGYTF.

This clonotype has ten or more counts. The CDR3 loop is CASRTSGRYEQYF. The CDR3 DNA follows: TGTGCCAGCAGGACTAGCGGGAGGTACGAGCAGTACTTC. The V gene is TRBV14, the J gene TRBJ2-7; 13 bases align to TRBD2. The CDR3 length is 13 residues. Unmatched junction bases numbered 0, after V lost 6 bases and J lost 4 bases. Germline V gives CDR1 SGHDN, CDR2 FVKESK. Full variable domain (missing parts from reference TRBV14 and TRBJ2-7): EAGVTQFPSHSVIEKGQTVTLRCDPISGHDNLYWYRRVMGKEIKFLLHFVKESKQDESGMPNNRFLAERTGGTYSTLKVQPAELEDSGVYFCASRTSGRYEQYFGPGTRLTVT.

This clonotype showed up just a few times. V gene TRBV20-1 combines with J gene TRBJ1-1; 7 nucleotides align to TRBD1. This CDR3 spans 12 amino acids. CDR1 and CDR2 from the germline V gene are DFQATT and SNEGSKA (reference sequence). V lost 5 bases to trimming and J lost 8 bases; unmatched junction nucleotides: 8. CDR3 DNA: TGCAGTGCTCCCCGACAGGGTTTAGAAGCTTTCTTT. This encodes CSAPRQGLEAFF.

This clonotype appeared many times. This rearrangement joins TRBV5-6 to TRBJ2-6; D is tentatively TRBD1 or TRBD2 (5 bases each). V was shortened by 4 bases and J by 2 bases, with 10 bases between the two germline ends. Germline CDR1 and CDR2: SGHDT and YYEEEE. This CDR3 is built from 15 residues. CDR3: CASSPEGPGANVLTF. CDR3 nucleotide sequence: TGTGCCAGCAGCCCAGAGGGACCTGGGGCCAACGTCCTGACTTTC.

This clonotype was observed at least ten times. The chain links TRBV5-1 to TRBJ2-2, with unresolved D. CDR3 size: 14 residues. Germline CDR1 and CDR2: SGHRS and YFSETQ. V was clipped by 2 bases and J by 4 bases, with 9 bases between them. The DNA of the CDR3 is TGCGCCAGCAGCTTAACCACCGGCACCGGGGAGCTGTTTTTT. Encoded protein: CASSLTTGTGELFF.

This clonotype was recorded at least ten times. The J gene is TRBJ1-6, the V gene TRBV12-3 or TRBV12-4; 9 nucleotides match TRBD1. CDR3 length: 17 amino acids. After removal of 7 bases from V and 0 bases from J, the junction contained 7 bases not matched to a gene. The DNA of the CDR3 is TGTGCCAGCACCATGACAGGGGGGAGCTCCTATAATTCACCCCTCCACTTT. Translated: CASTMTGGSSYNSPLHF.

This clonotype has ten or more counts. The chain carries TRBV7-9 and TRBJ1-2; 10 bases match TRBD1. Losses at the gene ends were 0 bases for V and 4 bases for J; bases not matched to a gene: 5. The CDR3 contains 16 residues. Germline loops: CDR1 SEHNR, CDR2 FQNEAQ (reference sequence). This CDR3 is CASSLAGQGLIYGYTF. The CDR3 nucleotides are TGTGCCAGCAGCTTAGCGGGACAGGGGCTTATCTATGGCTACACCTTC.

This clonotype was recorded at least ten times. The chain links TRBV12-3 or TRBV12-4 to TRBJ2-5; D remains unclear. With 6 bases removed from V and 7 bases from J, the gap between germline ends came to 15 bases. This CDR3 comprises 13 residues. The CDR3 nucleotides read TGTGCCAGCAGGTCAAGTGTTTCAAGGACCCAGTACTTC. The encoded protein is CASRSSVSRTQYF.

This clonotype was counted many times. V is TRBV20-1 and J is TRBJ2-2; D may be TRBD1 or TRBD2 (5 bases each). The CDR3 extends over 13 amino acids. Germline lookup yields CDR1 DFQATT and CDR2 SNEGSKA (reference sequence). The V end lost 7 bases, the J end lost 3 bases, and 12 bases lay between the germline ends. Here the CDR3 DNA reads TGCAGTGTTCCCGGGACCTACACCGGGGAGCTGTTTTTT. This gives the protein CSVPGTYTGELFF.

This clonotype was detected only a few times. The chain links TRBV12-3 or TRBV12-4 to TRBJ2-7; 7 nucleotides align to TRBD1. The CDR3 contains 13 residues. The junction had 2 bases not matched to a gene; V was cut back by 3 bases and J by 3 bases. The CDR3 bases are TGTGCCAGCAGTTTGGGACAGATCTACGAGCAGTACTTC. Protein product: CASSLGQIYEQYF.

This clonotype was picked up many times. This chain links TRBV20-1 with TRBJ2-7; 7 positions agree with TRBD2. Germline loops: CDR1 DFQATT, CDR2 SNEGSKA (reference sequence). This CDR3 comprises 12 residues. V trimming: 2 bases; J trimming: 4 bases; junction bases outside the gene matches: 2. As DNA, the CDR3 is TGCAGTGCTAGACGGGGGGATTACGAGCAGTACTTC. This encodes CSARRGDYEQYF.

Ten or more counts support this clonotype. The chain employs TRBV18 and TRBJ2-3; possibly TRBD1 or TRBD2 for D (5 bases each). The V gene lost 5 bases and the J gene lost 0 bases, with 12 bases spanning the gap. Germline V lookup: CDR1 KGHSH, CDR2 LQKENI. This CDR3 is 15 amino acids long. This CDR3 is CASSDGTGSTDTQYF. The CDR3 DNA reads as TGTGCCAGCTCAGACGGGACGGGAAGCACAGATACGCAGTATTTT.

At least ten counts were recorded for this clonotype. This rearrangement joins TRBV5-1 to TRBJ2-1, with 8 bases fitting TRBD1. Trimming at V came to 4 bases and at J to 7 bases, leaving 16 bases not matched to a gene. The CDR3 length is 17 residues. Germline CDR1 and CDR2: SGHRS and YFSETQ. The CDR3 nucleotides read TGCGCCAGCAGCCCCATACAGGGGGTAATGGGTAAAAATGAGCAGTTCTTC. Translating it yields CASSPIQGVMGKNEQFF.

This clonotype was found a few times. The chain combines TRBV4-1 with TRBJ2-3, with D possibly matching TRBD2 (5 bases). The CDR3 contains 12 residues. Germline loops: CDR1 MGHRA, CDR2 YSYEKL. The ends were cut back, 4 bases at V and 8 bases at J, with 10 bases in the middle. This CDR3 is CASSRPAGTQYF. The DNA of the CDR3 is TGCGCCAGCAGCCGCCCCGCGGGTACGCAGTATTTT.

By frequency in the sample, this clonotype is medium-sized. The V gene is TRBV20-1, the J gene TRBJ1-3; weak D call: TRBD1 (5 bases). The CDR3 is 13 amino acids. Trimming removed 1 base at V and 8 bases at J, with 12 bases between. Per germline, CDR1 DFQATT and CDR2 SNEGSKA (reference sequence). CDR3 sequence: CSARVGGEDTIYF. CDR3 sequence (DNA): TGCAGTGCTAGAGTGGGGGGTGAGGACACCATATATTTT.

The chain has TRBV20-1 and TRBJ2-1; no clear D. Trimming pared 5 bases from V and 6 bases from J, leaving 8 bases between. The CDR3 extends over 11 amino acids. CDR1 and CDR2 from the germline V gene are DFQATT and SNEGSKA (reference sequence). The CDR3 sequence: CSAFLSNEQFF. In nucleotides, the CDR3 is TGCAGTGCTTTTCTTAGCAATGAGCAGTTCTTC.

At least ten counts were recorded for this clonotype. The chain employs TRBV7-2 and TRBJ2-7; no clear D. Germline-derived CDR1 and CDR2 are SGHTA and FQGNSA. This CDR3 is 13 amino acids long. V dropped 5 bases and J dropped 4 bases, with 12 bases sitting between them. CDR3 sequence reads: CASSPMVQYEQYF. The CDR3 nucleotides read TGTGCCAGCAGCCCCATGGTTCAGTACGAGCAGTACTTC.

This clonotype was seen many times. V is TRBV4-3 and J is TRBJ1-2, with 7 bases identical to TRBD1. The germline gives CDR1 LGHNA, CDR2 YSLEER. V shed 3 bases, J shed 7 bases, and the junction held 11 bases outside the gene matches. The CDR3 spans 15 residues. CDR3 bases: TGCGCCAGCAGCCAGCGCACACAGGGGTCGGCTGGCTACACCTTC. Protein product: CASSQRTQGSAGYTF.

This clonotype was recorded many times. The rearrangement uses TRBV7-7 and TRBJ2-1; 10 bases fit TRBD2. The CDR3 length is 16 residues. V lost 5 bases to trimming and J lost 6 bases; unmatched junction nucleotides: 10. Per the germline V gene, CDR1 is SSHAT and CDR2 is FNYEAQ (reference sequence). CDR3 in amino acids: CASSISAGGALNEQFF. CDR3 coding DNA: TGTGCCAGCAGCATTTCAGCGGGAGGGGCACTCAATGAGCAGTTCTTC.